The clone carrying this T cell receptor beta chain showed up many times. The CDR3 runs to 13 residues. Trimming stripped 1 base from V and 8 bases from J, with 12 bases between. CDR1 SGHKS and CDR2 YYEKEE come from the germline V gene (reference sequence). These data originate in a study of low-dose radiotherapy and immunotherapy resistance in tumors. Time point of the sample: before trial treatment. Treatment combined nivolumab, ipilimumab, aspirin, low-dose cyclophosphamide and low-dose radiotherapy in a dose-escalation trial. First-strand cDNA relied on TRAV- and TRBV-specific primers spanning alpha and beta chains. TCR amplification ran approximately 20 PCR cycles using constant-region and V-primer adapter primers. Via MiXCR, TCRdb re-called the reads, giving one row per CDR3 protein. The repertoire holds tens of thousands of distinct CDR3 sequences, with around 27% as singletons.

The sequence derives from a male donor with rectosigmoid adenocarcinoma. The starting material was PBMCs, obtained before treatment. The J gene is TRBJ1-1, the V gene TRBV5-5; D uncertain. The CDR3 DNA follows: TGTGCCAGCAGCTTGCTGTTATCGGGGGAAGCTTTCTTT. Protein sequence: CASSLLLSGEAFF.